This TCR beta chain was obtained from a study of blood T cell repertoires in COVID-19. Study at large: The analysed material was cDNA or gDNA that came from T cells, B-cell-depleted T cells, or PBMCs.

V lost 5 bases to trimming and J lost 9 bases; unmatched junction nucleotides: 9. The CDR3 extends over 14 amino acids. Germline CDR1 SGHVS, CDR2 FNYEAQ. Clones were sequenced by immunoSEQ multiplex PCR, and TCRdb holds only the in-frame ones, with some missing. The sample records around 200,000 clones, 70% to 90% being singletons. The sample comprised peripheral blood. The chain has TRBV7-6 and TRBJ2-1; 8 bases are shared with TRBD2. The source is a young woman who had recovered from COVID-19. In DNA, the CDR3 is TGTGCCAGCAGCCCCCAGCGGGAGTTTCTTGAGCAGTTCTTC. Protein product: CASSPQREFLEQFF.